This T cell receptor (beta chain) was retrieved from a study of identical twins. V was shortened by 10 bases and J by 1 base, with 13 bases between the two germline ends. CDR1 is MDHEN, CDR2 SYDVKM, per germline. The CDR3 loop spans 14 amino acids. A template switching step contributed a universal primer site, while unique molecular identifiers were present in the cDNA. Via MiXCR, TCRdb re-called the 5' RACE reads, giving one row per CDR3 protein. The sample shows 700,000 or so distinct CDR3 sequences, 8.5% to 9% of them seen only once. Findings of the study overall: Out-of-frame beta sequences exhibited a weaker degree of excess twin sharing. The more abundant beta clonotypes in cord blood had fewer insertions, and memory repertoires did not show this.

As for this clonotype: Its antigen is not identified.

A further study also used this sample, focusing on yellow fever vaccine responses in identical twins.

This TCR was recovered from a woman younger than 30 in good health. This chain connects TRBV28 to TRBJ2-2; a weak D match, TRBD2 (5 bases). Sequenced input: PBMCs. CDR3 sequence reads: CAIGGRKNTGELFF. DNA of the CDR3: TGTGCCATCGGAGGACGGAAGAACACCGGGGAGCTGTTTTTT.